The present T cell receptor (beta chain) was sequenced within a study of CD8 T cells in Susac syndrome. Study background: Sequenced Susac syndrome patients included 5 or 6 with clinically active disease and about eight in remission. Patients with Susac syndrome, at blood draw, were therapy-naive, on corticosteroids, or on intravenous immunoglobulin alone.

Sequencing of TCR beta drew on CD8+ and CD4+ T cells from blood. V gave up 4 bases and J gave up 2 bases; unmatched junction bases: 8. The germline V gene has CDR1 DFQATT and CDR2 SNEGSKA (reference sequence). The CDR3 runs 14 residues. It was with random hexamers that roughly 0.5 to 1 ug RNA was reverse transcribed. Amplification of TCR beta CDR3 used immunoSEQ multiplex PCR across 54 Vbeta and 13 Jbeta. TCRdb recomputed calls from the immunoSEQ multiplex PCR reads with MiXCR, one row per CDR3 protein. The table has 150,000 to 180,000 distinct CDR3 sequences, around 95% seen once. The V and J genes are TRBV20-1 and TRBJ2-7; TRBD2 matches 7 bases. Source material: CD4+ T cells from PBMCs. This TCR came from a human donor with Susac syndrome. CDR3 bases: TGCAGTGCTATTAGTCGGGGGGTTCCCTACGAGCAGTACTTC. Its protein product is CSAISRGVPYEQYF.